This TCR beta chain derives from a study of CD8+ T cells in alopecia areata. Overall study context: Treated patients were dosed with oral tofacitinib, taking 5 to 10 mg twice daily.

Extracted from the samples, RNA was reverse transcribed into cDNA to serve as the sequencing template. Profiling relied on immunoSEQ multiplex PCR, and the TCRdb table lists in-frame clones only, not all of them. The sample shows 40,000 to 45,000 clones, over 85% of them seen only once. This sample's treatment: oral pan-JAK inhibitor, 5-10 mg twice daily. Peripheral blood and lesional scalp punch biopsies came from alopecia areata patients. On this clone: The antigen is not known.

Study-level results: For lesional scalp, especially alopecia totalis/universalis, clonality was higher than in normal scalp. Many expanded lesional clones persisted in scalp and blood during tofacitinib.

Germline lookup yields CDR1 MNHEY and CDR2 SMNVEV (reference sequence). V lost 8 bases, J lost 0 bases, and 5 bases lay in between. This CDR3 has 12 amino acids. Specimen: CD8+ T cells sorted from blood, collected at week 24, from a patient treated with tofacitinib. The V and J genes are TRBV27 and TRBJ1-5, with unresolved D. This TCR derives from a human donor with alopecia areata. The CDR3 sequence is CASGYSNQPQHF. The CDR3 DNA reads TGTGCCAGCGGATATAGCAATCAGCCCCAGCATTTT.